The 13 T cell receptor beta chains below were found in one sample sequenced in a study of blood T cell repertoires in COVID-19. Measured with immunoSEQ multiplex PCR; TCRdb has only the in-frame clones, and not every one. The sample carries 60,000 to 75,000 clones, 88% recorded once. Sample: peripheral blood. The receptors derive from a human donor in a cohort sampled during active COVID-19.

This chain joins TRBV2 and TRBJ1-5; no clear D. The length of the CDR3 is 13 residues. Trimming shortened V by 7 bases and J by 2 bases, and 9 bases separated the two germline ends. Germline CDR1 reads SNHLY; CDR2 reads FYNNEI. The DNA for the CDR3 is TGTGCCAGCAAGCGGGGAGGCAATCAGCCCCAGCATTTT. As protein: CASKRGGNQPQHF.

V gene TRBV5-1 combines with J gene TRBJ2-1; D is unclear. The CDR3 runs to 13 residues. Looked up from germline, CDR1 is SGHRS and CDR2 is YFSETQ. The V gene lost 4 bases and the J gene lost 4 bases, with 9 bases spanning the gap. In nucleotides, the CDR3 is TGCGCCAGCAGCGAAGACTTATACAATGAGCAGTTCTTC. This codes for CASSEDLYNEQFF.

V gene TRBV5-1 combines with J gene TRBJ1-3; possibly TRBD1 for D (6 bases). CDR1 is SGHRS, CDR2 YFSETQ, per germline. This CDR3 is built from 15 residues. V was cut by 0 bases and J by 0 bases, with 7 bases left in between. CDR3 sequence: CASSLGTDSGNTIYF. The CDR3 region has the DNA TGCGCCAGCAGCTTGGGGACAGACTCTGGAAACACCATATATTTT.

Only a few counts were recorded for this clone. The chain joins TRBV3-1 (or the pseudogene TRBV3-2) to TRBJ2-1; TRBD2 might be the D (5 bases). This CDR3 spans 16 amino acids. Germline assignment: CDR1 LGHDT and CDR2 YNNKEL (reference sequence). Trimming took off 0 bases at V and 5 bases at J, with 14 bases between the two ends. The CDR3 DNA reads as TGTGCCAGCAGCCAAGATTTCGGAGCGGCAAACAATGAGCAGTTCTTC. This codes for CASSQDFGAANNEQFF.

The chain links TRBV15 to TRBJ2-3, with a possible D match to TRBD2 (5 bases). The V end lost 0 bases, the J end lost 6 bases, and 25 bases lay between the germline ends. The CDR3 sequence is 19 residues long. Germline lookup yields CDR1 LNHNV and CDR2 YYDKDF (reference sequence). CDR3 DNA sequence: TGTGCCACCAGCAGAGATAAGTCTGGAGACGGGGAACCGCCGGATACGCAGTATTTT. Amino acids: CATSRDKSGDGEPPDTQYF.

This chain connects TRBV9 to TRBJ2-7, with D perhaps TRBD1 (6 bases). The CDR3 extends over 14 amino acids. Germline V lookup: CDR1 SGDLS, CDR2 YYNGEE. The germline V and J ends were trimmed by 6 bases and 6 bases, with 19 bases remaining between them. DNA for the CDR3: TGTGCCAGCACGCGAGGGGGAAAGGAGGTCGAGCAGTACTTC. Protein: CASTRGGKEVEQYF.

This clone was recorded only once. The chain has TRBV6-5 and TRBJ1-6; no clear D gene. Trimming removed 7 bases from V and 16 bases from J, with 11 bases in between. The CDR3 covers 10 residues. Germline lookup yields CDR1 MNHEY and CDR2 SVGAGI. Here the CDR3 reads CASMLGWLHF. The CDR3, as DNA: TGTGCCAGCATGCTAGGTTGGCTCCACTTT.

This clone turned up a few times. The chain uses TRBV5-1 and TRBJ2-7; 10 bases are a match to TRBD2. Losses at the gene ends were 5 bases for V and 7 bases for J; bases not matched to a gene: 9. The germline V gene encodes CDR1 SGHRS and CDR2 YFSETQ. The CDR3 is made up of 14 amino acids. CDR3 DNA: TGCGCCAGCAGGGAGAGCGGGGGGGCCTCGGAGCAGTACTTC. It codes for CASRESGGASEQYF.

The genes are TRBV7-9 and TRBJ1-2; the D gene is possibly TRBD1 (5 bases). The germline V gene encodes CDR1 SEHNR and CDR2 FQNEAQ (reference sequence). The CDR3 is 13 amino acids. V was shortened by 3 bases and J by 4 bases, with 9 bases between the two germline ends. CDR3 in DNA: TGTGCCAGCAGCTTCGGGGGAGCCTATGGCTACACCTTC. Translated, it gives CASSFGGAYGYTF.

This clone was seen once. The chain's CDR3 is CASSLSGDRSTDTQYF. CDR3 nucleotides: TGTGCCAGCAGTTTATCGGGGGACAGAAGCACAGATACGCAGTATTTT. The chain has TRBV27 and TRBJ2-3, with 7 bases aligning to TRBD1. The germline V gene has CDR1 MNHEY and CDR2 SMNVEV (reference sequence). V shed 0 bases, J shed 0 bases, and the junction held 3 bases outside the gene matches. The CDR3 has 16 amino acids.

This clone was seen a single time. The CDR3 DNA reads TGTGCCAGCAGCGAGGGGACAGAGCATGGCTACACCTTC. Amino acid sequence: CASSEGTEHGYTF. The chain combines TRBV9 with TRBJ1-2, with 7 bases lining up with TRBD1. Germline CDR1 and CDR2: SGDLS and YYNGEE. Trimming cost V 3 bases and J 6 bases; bases outside gene matches: 5. CDR3 length equals 13 residues.

The V and J genes are TRBV24-1 and TRBJ1-2, with 10 bases fitting TRBD1. With 2 bases clipped from V and 5 bases from J, the junction kept 4 bases outside the gene matches. The germline V gene has CDR1 KGHDR and CDR2 SFDVKD. The CDR3 is 15 residues long. The CDR3: CATSDSGQGVYGYTF. The CDR3 DNA is TGTGCCACCAGTGATTCCGGACAGGGGGTTTATGGCTACACCTTC.

This clone was seen once. The V and J genes are TRBV6-2 or TRBV6-3 and TRBJ2-7; perhaps TRBD1 as D (6 bases). The V end lost 5 bases, the J end lost 2 bases, and 13 bases lay between the germline ends. CDR1 MNHEY and CDR2 SVGEGT come from the germline V gene. This CDR3 has 14 residues. CDR3 amino acids: CASSAYGGTYEQYF. CDR3 coding DNA: TGTGCCAGCAGTGCATATGGGGGCACCTACGAGCAGTACTTC.